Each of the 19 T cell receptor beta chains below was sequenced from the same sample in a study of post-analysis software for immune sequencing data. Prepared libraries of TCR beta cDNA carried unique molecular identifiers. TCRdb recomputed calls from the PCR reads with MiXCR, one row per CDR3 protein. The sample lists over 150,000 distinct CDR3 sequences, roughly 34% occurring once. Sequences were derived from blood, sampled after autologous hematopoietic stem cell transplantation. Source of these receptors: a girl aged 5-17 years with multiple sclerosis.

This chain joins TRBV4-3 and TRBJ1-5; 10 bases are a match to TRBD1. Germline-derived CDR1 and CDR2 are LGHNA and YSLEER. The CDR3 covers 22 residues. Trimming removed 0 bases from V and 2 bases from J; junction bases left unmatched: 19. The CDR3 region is CASSQDLSTGQGINWGNQPQHF. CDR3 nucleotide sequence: TGCGCCAGCAGCCAAGATCTATCCACGGGACAGGGGATTAATTGGGGCAATCAGCCCCAGCATTTT.

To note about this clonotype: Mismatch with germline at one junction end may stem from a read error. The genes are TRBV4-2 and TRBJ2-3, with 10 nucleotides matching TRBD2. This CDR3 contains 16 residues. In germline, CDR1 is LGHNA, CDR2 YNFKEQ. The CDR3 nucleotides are TGTGCCAGCGGCCAAGTAATAGCGGGAGGTCAAGATACGCAGTATTTT. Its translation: CASGQVIAGGQDTQYF.

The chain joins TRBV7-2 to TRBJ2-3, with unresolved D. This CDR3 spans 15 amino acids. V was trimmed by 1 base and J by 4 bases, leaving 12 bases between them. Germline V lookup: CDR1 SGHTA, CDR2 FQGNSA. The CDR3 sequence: CASSLGLLVADTQYF. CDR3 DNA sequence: TGTGCCAGCAGCTTAGGGCTTCTAGTTGCAGATACGCAGTATTTT.

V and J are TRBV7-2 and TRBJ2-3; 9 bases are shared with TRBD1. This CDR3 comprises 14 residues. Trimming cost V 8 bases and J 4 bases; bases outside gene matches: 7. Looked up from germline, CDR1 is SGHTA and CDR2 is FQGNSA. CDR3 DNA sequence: TGTGCCAGCCGCGGGACAGGGATCGCAGATACGCAGTATTTT. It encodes CASRGTGIADTQYF.

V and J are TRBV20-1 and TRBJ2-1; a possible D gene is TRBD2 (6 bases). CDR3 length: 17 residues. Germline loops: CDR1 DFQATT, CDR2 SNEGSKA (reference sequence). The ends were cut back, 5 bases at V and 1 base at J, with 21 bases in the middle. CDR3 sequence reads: CSAPGDLRSGSYNEQFF. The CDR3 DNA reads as TGCAGTGCTCCGGGGGACCTCCGGAGTGGGTCCTACAATGAGCAGTTCTTC.

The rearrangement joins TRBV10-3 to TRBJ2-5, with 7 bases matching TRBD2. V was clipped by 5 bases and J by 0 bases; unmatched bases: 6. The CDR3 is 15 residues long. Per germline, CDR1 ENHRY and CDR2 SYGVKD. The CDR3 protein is CAISFGTTDQETQYF. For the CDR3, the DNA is TGTGCCATCAGTTTTGGGACTACCGACCAAGAGACCCAGTACTTC.

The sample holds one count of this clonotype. The CDR3 spells CATSDPDRNYGYTF. CDR3 DNA sequence: TGTGCCACCAGTGACCCGGACAGGAACTATGGCTACACCTTC. The V call is TRBV24-1, the J call TRBJ1-2, with TRBD1 identical over 7 bases. Germline CDR1 KGHDR, CDR2 SFDVKD. V shed 4 bases and J 2 bases; nucleotides not matched to a gene: 3. The CDR3 length is 14 residues.

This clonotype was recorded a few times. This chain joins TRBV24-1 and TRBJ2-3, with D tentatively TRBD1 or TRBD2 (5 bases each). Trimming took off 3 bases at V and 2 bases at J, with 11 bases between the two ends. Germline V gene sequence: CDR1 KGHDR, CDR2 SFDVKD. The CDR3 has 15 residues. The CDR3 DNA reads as TGTGCCACCAGTGATCCGGGACGTCACACAGATACGCAGTATTTT. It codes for CATSDPGRHTDTQYF.

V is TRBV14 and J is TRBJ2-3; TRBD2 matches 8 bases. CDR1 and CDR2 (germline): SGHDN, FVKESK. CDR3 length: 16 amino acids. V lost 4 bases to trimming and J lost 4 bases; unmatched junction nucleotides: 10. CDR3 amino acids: CASSLRGAGAADTQYF. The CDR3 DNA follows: TGTGCCAGCAGCCTCCGAGGAGCGGGAGCAGCAGATACGCAGTATTTT.

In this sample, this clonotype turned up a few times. This chain's CDR3 is CASSTTSSGRFF. In DNA form, the CDR3 reads TGTGCCAGCAGCACCACCTCTAGCGGGAGGTTCTTC. The rearrangement joins TRBV12-3 or TRBV12-4 to TRBJ2-1; TRBD2 matches 10 bases. V lost 6 bases to trimming and J lost 15 bases; unmatched junction nucleotides: 8. This CDR3 is 12 amino acids long.

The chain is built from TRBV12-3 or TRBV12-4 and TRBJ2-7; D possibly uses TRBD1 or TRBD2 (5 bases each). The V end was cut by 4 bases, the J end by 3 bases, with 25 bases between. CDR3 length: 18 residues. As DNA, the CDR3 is TGTGCCAGCAGTTCGGGACGAGTTTGGGGCAGGTTTGGCTACGAGCAGTACTTC. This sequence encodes CASSSGRVWGRFGYEQYF.

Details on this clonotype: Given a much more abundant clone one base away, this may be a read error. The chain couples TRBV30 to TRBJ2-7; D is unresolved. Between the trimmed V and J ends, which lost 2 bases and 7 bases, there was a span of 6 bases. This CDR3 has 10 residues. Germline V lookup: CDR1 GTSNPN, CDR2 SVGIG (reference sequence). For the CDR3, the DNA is TGTGCCTGGAGTAGGCATGAGCAGTACTTC. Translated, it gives CAWSRHEQYF. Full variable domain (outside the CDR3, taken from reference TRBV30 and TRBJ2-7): SQTIHQWPATLVQPVGSPLSLECTVEGTSNPNLYWYRQAAGRGLQLLFYSVGIGQISSEVPQNLSASRPQDRQFILSSKKLLLSDSGFYLCAWSRHEQYFGPGTRLTVT.

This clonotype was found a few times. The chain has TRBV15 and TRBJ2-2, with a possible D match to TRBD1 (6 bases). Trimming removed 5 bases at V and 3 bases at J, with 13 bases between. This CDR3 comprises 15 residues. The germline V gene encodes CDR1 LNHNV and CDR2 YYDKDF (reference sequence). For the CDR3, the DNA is TGTGCCACCAGCCGATGGGACATGGACACCGGGGAGCTGTTTTTT. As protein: CATSRWDMDTGELFF.

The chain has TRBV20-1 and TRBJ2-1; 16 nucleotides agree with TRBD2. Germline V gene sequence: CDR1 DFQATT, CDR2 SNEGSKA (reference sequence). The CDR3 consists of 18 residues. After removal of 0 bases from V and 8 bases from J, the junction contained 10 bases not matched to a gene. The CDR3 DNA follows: TGCAGTGCTAGAGACCCCGAAACGGGACTAGCGGGAGGGGATGAGCAGTTCTTC. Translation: CSARDPETGLAGGDEQFF.

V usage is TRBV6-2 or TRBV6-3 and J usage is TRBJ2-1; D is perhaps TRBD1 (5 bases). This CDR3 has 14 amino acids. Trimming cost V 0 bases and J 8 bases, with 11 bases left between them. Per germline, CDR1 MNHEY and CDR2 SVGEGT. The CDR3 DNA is TGTGCCAGCAGTTACTCGCGCAGCAGGGATGAGCAGTTCTTC. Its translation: CASSYSRSRDEQFF.

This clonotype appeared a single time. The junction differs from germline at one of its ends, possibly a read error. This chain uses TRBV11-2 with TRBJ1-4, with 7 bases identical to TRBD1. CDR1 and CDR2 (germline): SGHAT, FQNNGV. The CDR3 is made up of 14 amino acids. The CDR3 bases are TGTGCCAGCAGCTTAGGACAGGGCAATGAAAAACGGTTTTTT. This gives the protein CASSLGQGNEKRFF.

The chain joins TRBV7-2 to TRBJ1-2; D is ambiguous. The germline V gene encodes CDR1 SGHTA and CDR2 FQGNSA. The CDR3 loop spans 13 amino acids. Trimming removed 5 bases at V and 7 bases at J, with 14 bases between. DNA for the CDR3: TGTGCCAGCAGCGTAGGTTCAAGGCGTGGCTACACCTTC. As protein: CASSVGSRRGYTF. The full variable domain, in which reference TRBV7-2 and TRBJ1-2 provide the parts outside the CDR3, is GAGVSQSPSNKVTEKGKDVELRCDPISGHTALYWYRQSLGQGLEFLIYFQGNSAPDKSGLPSDRFSAERTGGSVSTLTIQRTQQEDSAVYLCASSVGSRRGYTFGSGTRLTVV.

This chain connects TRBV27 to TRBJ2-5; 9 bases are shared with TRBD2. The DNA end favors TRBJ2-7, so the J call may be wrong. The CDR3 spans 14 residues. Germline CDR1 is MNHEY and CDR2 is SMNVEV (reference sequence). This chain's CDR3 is CASSLLAGYDEQYF. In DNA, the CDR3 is TGTGCCAGCAGTTTACTAGCGGGATACGACGAGCAGTACTTC.

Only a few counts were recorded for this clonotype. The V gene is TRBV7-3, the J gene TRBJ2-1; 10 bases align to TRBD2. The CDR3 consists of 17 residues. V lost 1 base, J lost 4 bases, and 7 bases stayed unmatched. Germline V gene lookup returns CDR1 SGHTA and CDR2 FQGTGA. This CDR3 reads CASSLRPRTSGYNEQFF. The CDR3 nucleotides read TGTGCCAGCAGCTTAAGACCCCGGACTAGCGGTTACAATGAGCAGTTCTTC.